What follows are 20 T cell receptor beta chains derived from one specimen sequenced in a study of T cell responses to AZD1222 COVID-19 vaccine. TCRdb's table, derived via immunoSEQ multiplex PCR, lists solely in-frame clones and lacks some. Of 150,000 to 200,000 clones listed, about 89% are singletons. Here the sequenced sample was peripheral blood, taken on day 0 of AZD1222 vaccination. These receptors were obtained from an adult in good health.

The chain couples TRBV5-1 to TRBJ1-5; D unclear. Germline V gene sequence: CDR1 SGHRS, CDR2 YFSETQ. The CDR3 sequence is 14 residues long. Between the trimmed V and J ends, which lost 4 bases and 7 bases, there was a span of 15 bases. The CDR3 loop is CASSQPSGGQPQHF. The CDR3 nucleotides read TGCGCCAGCAGCCAGCCTTCCGGTGGGCAGCCCCAGCATTTT.

The chain is built from TRBV6-5 and TRBJ2-1; tentative D call: TRBD1 (6 bases). This CDR3 is built from 13 residues. Germline V lookup: CDR1 MNHEY, CDR2 SVGAGI. CDR3 sequence: CASGQPSYNEQFF. The CDR3 region has the DNA TGTGCAAGCGGACAGCCTTCCTACAATGAGCAGTTCTTC.

The chain combines TRBV7-3 with TRBJ2-7; D is unresolved. In germline, CDR1 is SGHTA, CDR2 FQGTGA. The CDR3 loop spans 17 amino acids. V was pared by 5 bases and J by 5 bases, with 25 bases between. CDR3 coding DNA: TGTGCCAGCAGCCCCTCACGATCTAGAACCAGTCTCCACGAGCAGTACTTC. Amino acid sequence: CASSPSRSRTSLHEQYF.

The CDR3 loop is CARSLTGTGLTQETQYF. Here the CDR3 DNA reads TGTGCCAGAAGCTTAACCGGGACAGGGTTAACTCAAGAGACCCAGTACTTC. This chain uses TRBV7-5 with TRBJ2-5; TRBD1 was called by the table and not checked on the DNA. TRBV7-5 is a known pseudogene. The CDR3 has 17 residues.

The V and J genes are TRBV7-9 and TRBJ1-1; weak D call: TRBD1 (6 bases). V gave up 0 bases and J gave up 2 bases, with 7 bases separating them. Germline V lookup: CDR1 SEHNR, CDR2 FQNEAQ (reference sequence). The CDR3 consists of 14 residues. In nucleotides, the CDR3 is TGTGCCAGCAGCTTAGCGGGGGGCAACACTGAAGCTTTCTTT. Amino acids: CASSLAGGNTEAFF.

The chain links TRBV6-1 to TRBJ2-3; 8 bases line up with TRBD1. This CDR3 is built from 18 residues. Trimming removed 2 bases from V and 1 base from J; junction bases left unmatched: 11. Germline lookup yields CDR1 MNHNS and CDR2 SASEGT. The CDR3, as DNA: TGTGCCAGCAGTGAATCGTTCCAGGGGGCGCTTCGCACAGATACGCAGTATTTT. It encodes CASSESFQGALRTDTQYF.

V gene TRBV2 combines with J gene TRBJ2-6; possibly TRBD1 or TRBD2 for D (5 bases each). Germline values: CDR1 SNHLY, CDR2 FYNNEI. V lost 6 bases and J lost 2, with 11 bases in between. The CDR3 length is 15 residues. In nucleotides, the CDR3 is TGTGCCAGCAGGAGTGGGGGTACTGGGGCCAACGTCCTGACTTTC. It is translated as CASRSGGTGANVLTF.

V is TRBV7-9 and J is TRBJ1-2; D ambiguous. The CDR3 extends over 15 amino acids. Germline CDR1 and CDR2: SEHNR and FQNEAQ (reference sequence). Between the trimmed V and J ends, which lost 5 bases and 0 bases, there was a span of 13 bases. CDR3 in amino acids: CASSLDGLPNYGYTF. CDR3 in DNA: TGTGCCAGCAGCCTGGACGGCCTTCCTAACTATGGCTACACCTTC.

The rearrangement links TRBV29-1 to TRBJ1-4; D ambiguous. The germline CDR1 and CDR2 sequences are SQVTM and ANQGSEA. Trimming removed 0 bases from V and 7 bases from J, with 3 bases in between. This CDR3 has 11 amino acids. The CDR3 sequence is CSVEESEKLFF. In DNA form, the CDR3 reads TGCAGCGTTGAAGAAAGTGAAAAACTGTTTTTT. Variable domain in full (rest from reference TRBV29-1 and TRBJ1-4): SAVISQKPSRDICQRGTSLTIQCQVDSQVTMMFWYRQQPGQSLTLIATANQGSEATYESGFVIDKFPISRPNLTFSTLTVSNMSPEDSSIYLCSVEESEKLFFGSGTQLSVL.

The chain joins TRBV7-3 to TRBJ2-3, with D perhaps matching TRBD2 (6 bases). Germline values: CDR1 SGHTA, CDR2 FQGTGA. The CDR3 contains 15 residues. With 2 bases removed from V and 6 bases from J, the gap between germline ends came to 15 bases. CDR3 residues: CASSLFGGGGDTQYF. Written as DNA, the CDR3 is TGTGCCAGCAGCTTATTTGGAGGCGGAGGGGATACGCAGTATTTT.

The chain carries TRBV1 and TRBJ1-1. TRBV1 is given as a pseudogene. This CDR3 region has 19 residues. The CDR3 nucleotides are TGCACCAGCAGCCAGGCCCGGGGTAGACAGGGGCGGGAGGGAACTGAAGCTTTCTTT. Amino acid sequence: CTSSQARGRQGREGTEAFF.

The chain is built from TRBV15 and TRBJ2-2; 9 nucleotides align to TRBD1. V lost 1 base, J lost 5 bases, and 8 bases stayed unmatched. This CDR3 has 17 residues. Germline CDR1 reads LNHNV; CDR2 reads YYDKDF (reference sequence). CDR3 in amino acids: CATSRGLVTGGTGELFF. CDR3 coding DNA: TGTGCCACCAGCAGAGGTTTAGTGACAGGGGGTACCGGGGAGCTGTTTTTT.

This chain uses TRBV6-6 with TRBJ1-1; possible D gene TRBD1, 6 bases. V was clipped by 6 bases and J by 0 bases, with 14 bases between them. Germline CDR1 reads MNHNY; CDR2 reads SVGAGI (reference sequence). This CDR3 is built from 15 residues. The CDR3 sequence is CASSRGQRMNTEAFF. The CDR3 coding sequence is TGTGCCAGCAGCCGCGGACAGAGGATGAACACTGAAGCTTTCTTT.

The genes are TRBV18 and TRBJ1-6; TRBD1 is a possible D gene (6 bases). The V gene lost 5 bases and the J gene lost 8 bases, with 16 bases spanning the gap. CDR1 and CDR2 (germline): KGHSH, LQKENI. The CDR3 covers 15 residues. The CDR3 sequence is CASSSQQGRDSPLHF. The CDR3 DNA is TGTGCCAGCTCATCTCAACAGGGAAGGGATTCACCCCTCCACTTT.

The CDR3 bases are TGTGCCATCAGTGAGTCACAGAGGAGCTCCTACAATGAGCAGTTCTTC. This codes for CAISESQRSSYNEQFF. This rearrangement joins TRBV10-3 to TRBJ2-1; D remains ambiguous. CDR1 is ENHRY, CDR2 SYGVKD, per germline. The V end lost 0 bases, the J end lost 0 bases, and 9 bases lay between the germline ends. The CDR3 contains 16 residues.

This sequence joins TRBV19 and TRBJ1-3; the D is unclear. The CDR3 is 13 residues long. Germline assignment: CDR1 LNHDA and CDR2 SQIVND (reference sequence). Trimming removed 8 bases from V and 0 bases from J, with 8 bases in between. The CDR3 protein is CASRFSSGNTIYF. CDR3 sequence (DNA): TGTGCCAGTCGGTTCTCCTCTGGAAACACCATATATTTT.

This chain links TRBV19 with TRBJ1-3; D remains ambiguous. This CDR3 is built from 15 residues. Germline CDR1 reads LNHDA; CDR2 reads SQIVND (reference sequence). Trimming left V 3 bases short and J 0 bases short, with 9 bases between. The CDR3 sequence is CASSMGVLSGNTIYF. CDR3 sequence (DNA): TGTGCCAGTAGTATGGGCGTCCTCTCTGGAAACACCATATATTTT.

The chain links TRBV9 to TRBJ1-1; D remains unclear. Deletions cut 0 bases from V and 7 bases from J, with 13 bases between. Germline V gene sequence: CDR1 SGDLS, CDR2 YYNGEE. This CDR3 contains 14 residues. The CDR3 sequence is CASSVEPGASEAFF. In DNA, the CDR3 is TGTGCCAGCAGCGTAGAGCCGGGAGCGAGTGAAGCTTTCTTT.

The chain carries TRBV5-1 and TRBJ2-7, with 10 bases that match TRBD1. Germline values: CDR1 SGHRS, CDR2 YFSETQ. The CDR3 loop spans 14 amino acids. Trimming at V came to 4 bases and at J to 6 bases, leaving 7 bases not matched to a gene. The CDR3 bases are TGCGCCAGCAGCAACCCGACAGGGGGCGGCGAGCAGTACTTC. It codes for CASSNPTGGGEQYF.

This chain uses TRBV4-1 with TRBJ2-1, with a possible D match to TRBD2 (5 bases). The ends were cut back, 0 bases at V and 7 bases at J, with 13 bases in the middle. This CDR3 contains 15 residues. Per germline, CDR1 MGHRA and CDR2 YSYEKL. In DNA, the CDR3 is TGCGCCAGCAGCCAAGATCTTCGAGCGGAGAATGAGCAGTTCTTC. Translating gives CASSQDLRAENEQFF.